The rows below give T cell receptor beta chains drawn from one sample of a study of monozygotic twins with inflammatory bowel disease. Following a re-call of the 5' RACE reads, TCRdb has one entry per CDR3 protein and lacks DNA. This repertoire includes approximately 150,000 distinct CDR3 sequences. The source material was blood. Every receptor here comes from a human donor with ulcerative colitis or Crohn's disease, or a healthy co-twin of an affected twin (not recorded which). Each CDR3 is given with its conserved first and last residue.

len	v_gene	j_gene	CDR3aa
16	TRBV29-1	TRBJ2-7	CSVRGGHRVGDYEQYF
14	TRBV10-3	TRBJ2-5	CAISEPGSGETQYF
16	TRBV4-3	TRBJ1-6	CASSQEGGLRGSPLHF
14	TRBV7-8	TRBJ2-7	CASSLGQGVYEQYF
12	TRBV20-1	TRBJ2-5	CSARAVRETQYF
14	TRBV6-1	TRBJ2-1	CASSRMISYNEQFF
15	TRBV3-1	TRBJ1-2	CASSQTQGINYGYTF
17	TRBV4-3	TRBJ2-6	CASSQGTNRAGANVLTF
17	TRBV5-1	TRBJ1-5	CASSLEGITNLNQPQHF
14	TRBV7-8	TRBJ2-1	CASEQGQGGRGQFF
15	TRBV5-4	TRBJ2-1	CASTRGGEIYNEQFF
14	TRBV27	TRBJ2-3	CASSFLGRTDTQYF
16	TRBV4-1	TRBJ2-6	CASSLTRSGGANVLTF
13	TRBV4-3	TRBJ2-7	CASSQDREYEQYF
20	TRBV6-2/TRBV6-3	TRBJ2-1	CASSSNPGTSGGTSYNEQFF
13	TRBV20-1	TRBJ1-1	CSVKDRGLTEAFF
15	TRBV7-2	TRBJ1-5	CASSLKGAGAQPQHF
13	TRBV20-1	TRBJ2-5	CSASEGPKETQYF
15	TRBV7-8	TRBJ2-3	CASSLSSGGKDTQYF
14	TRBV13	TRBJ2-7	CASAVGRSSYEQYF
12	TRBV29-1	TRBJ1-5	CSVSQGAQPQHF
14	TRBV20-1	TRBJ2-2	CSARGRMNTGELFF
15	TRBV3-1	TRBJ2-7	CASSHAGQGPYEQYF